The 2 T cell receptor beta chains below come from one sample, sequenced in a study of vaccination effects on CD4 cells after COVID-19. Sequenced by immunoSEQ multiplex PCR; TCRdb stores in-frame clones only, minus some. The sample shows fewer than 25,000 clones, roughly 73% of them seen only once. Sequencing was preceded by expansion of antigen-specific CD4+ T cells with viral peptide pools in the ViraFEST assay. Around day 10 of culture, CD4+ T cells were separated out. Their recognized antigens are unknown. This specimen was CD4+ T cells from PBMCs cultured with HCoV-229E spike peptides, taken before COVID-19 vaccination. The receptors stem from a human donor who received a COVID-19 vaccine.

This rearrangement joins TRBV5-1 to TRBJ2-3, with D unresolved. Trimming removed 4 bases at V and 0 bases at J, with 12 bases between. The CDR3 covers 15 residues. Germline V CDR1 and CDR2: SGHRS, YFSETQ. The CDR3 nucleotides read TGCGCCAGCAGCCGTGACGGTTCTAGCACAGATACGCAGTATTTT. This encodes CASSRDGSSTDTQYF.

The rearrangement uses TRBV5-4 and TRBJ1-5; the D gene is possibly TRBD1 (5 bases). This CDR3 comprises 14 residues. Trimming left V 0 bases short and J 5 bases short, with 9 bases between. Per the germline V gene, CDR1 is SGHNT and CDR2 is YYREEE (reference sequence). In nucleotides, the CDR3 is TGTGCCAGCAGCTTGGGAGGAGGGGATCAGCCCCAGCATTTT. This sequence encodes CASSLGGGDQPQHF.